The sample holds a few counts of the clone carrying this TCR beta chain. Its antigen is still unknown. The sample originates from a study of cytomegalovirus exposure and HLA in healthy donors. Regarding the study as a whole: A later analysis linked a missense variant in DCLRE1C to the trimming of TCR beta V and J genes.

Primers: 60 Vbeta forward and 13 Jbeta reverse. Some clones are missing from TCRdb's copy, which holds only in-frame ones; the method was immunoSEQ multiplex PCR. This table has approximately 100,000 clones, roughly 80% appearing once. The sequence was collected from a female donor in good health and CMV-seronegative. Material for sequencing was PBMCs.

The CDR3 sequence is CASSWTDAGNTEAFF. DNA for the CDR3: TGTGCCAGCAGCTGGACAGACGCAGGGAACACTGAAGCTTTCTTT. The chain combines TRBV5-5 with TRBJ1-1; tentatively, D is TRBD1 (6 bases). The CDR3 consists of 15 residues. The V end was cut by 3 bases, the J end by 1 base, with 13 bases between. The germline CDR1 and CDR2 sequences are SGHKS and YYEKEE (reference sequence).